The TCR beta chain described here comes from a study of OX40 agonist ivuxolimab in advanced cancers. This CDR3 spans 16 amino acids. The germline gives CDR1 SQVTM, CDR2 ANQGSEA. Trimming cost V 7 bases and J 0 bases; bases outside gene matches: 7. Repertoires were generated with immunoSEQ multiplex PCR, while TCRdb's copy carries only in-frame clones and drops some. The table has about 77,000 clones, approximately 92% seen once; the top ten hold 4% to 5.5%. Patients were ineligible given autoimmune disease history or systemic immunosuppression. This clonotype was sampled from an adult with an advanced solid tumor such as melanoma, head and neck, liver or kidney cancer. The genes are TRBV29-1 and TRBJ2-7, with 15 bases that match TRBD2. This specimen was CD4+ or CD8+ T cells sorted from blood, taken in a trial of the OX40 agonist ivuxolimab. The CDR3 sequence: CSAGLAGGPSSYEQYF. CDR3 DNA sequence: TGCAGCGCCGGACTAGCGGGAGGGCCGAGCTCCTACGAGCAGTACTTC.